This T cell receptor (beta chain) came from a study of blood T cell repertoires in COVID-19. On the study more broadly: PBMCs, B-cell-depleted T cells, or T cells were the source of the cDNA or gDNA that made up the material.

Source study methods: Amplification with reference gene primers provided the estimates of nucleated cell counts. The method was immunoSEQ multiplex PCR; TCRdb's version includes in-frame clones alone and lacks a portion of them. The DNA gave D and trimming, while V, J and clone size come from that table. The sample lists 250,000 to 350,000 clones, 85% to 90% occurring once. Enrollees, about 18 to 90 years old, lived in roughly 24 US areas. Cohort 3 recovery required two negative PCRs, clearance, or symptom resolution. The source material was PBMCs or T cells enriched from blood (not recorded which). This TCR was recovered from a woman between 18 and 29 years old who had recovered from COVID-19.

CDR3 nucleotides: TGTGCCAGCAGTTCCCCCGCAACTAATGAAAAACTGTTTTTT. It codes for CASSSPATNEKLFF. This chain uses TRBV27 with TRBJ1-4; D call uncertain. CDR1 MNHEY and CDR2 SMNVEV come from the germline V gene (reference sequence). CDR3 length: 14 residues. The V gene lost 4 bases and the J gene lost 0 bases, with 6 bases spanning the gap. Together with reference TRBV27 and TRBJ1-4, the CDR3 gives the full variable domain: EAQVTQNPRYLITVTGKKLTVTCSQNMNHEYMSWYRQDPGLGLRQIYYSMNVEVTDKGDVPEGYKVSRKEKRNFPLILESPSPNQTSLYFCASSSPATNEKLFFGSGTQLSVL.